These 30 T cell receptor beta chains share one sample of origin, sequenced in a study of blood T cell repertoires in COVID-19. Using immunoSEQ multiplex PCR, the repertoire was profiled, and TCRdb retains in-frame clones only, with some absent. The sample includes around 180,000 clones, approximately 85% of them seen just once. Sequencing input: peripheral blood. All receptors come from an elderly woman with acute or convalescent COVID-19.

The CDR3 DNA is TGTGCCAGCTCACCACCGAGCCGGGACAGGGGGCTTGGCTACACCTTC. It codes for CASSPPSRDRGLGYTF. The rearrangement uses TRBV18 and TRBJ1-2; 12 nucleotides agree with TRBD1. Germline CDR1 and CDR2: KGHSH and LQKENI. Trimming at V came to 0 bases and at J to 7 bases, leaving 6 bases not matched to a gene. The CDR3 consists of 16 residues.

The gene calls are TRBV19 and TRBJ2-3, with 10 bases identical to TRBD2. V shed 5 bases, J shed 5 bases, and the junction held 7 bases outside the gene matches. Per the germline V gene, CDR1 is LNHDA and CDR2 is SQIVND (reference sequence). The CDR3 covers 15 residues. CDR3 region: CASSFLAGDRDTQYF. CDR3 bases: TGTGCCAGTAGTTTCCTAGCGGGAGACAGAGATACGCAGTATTTT.

This rearrangement joins TRBV3-1 (or the pseudogene TRBV3-2) to TRBJ2-3; 8 bases are shared with TRBD2. Germline loops: CDR1 LGHDT, CDR2 YNNKEL (reference sequence). The CDR3 consists of 15 residues. V was pared by 4 bases and J by 3 bases, with 6 bases of the junction left unmatched. For the CDR3, the DNA is TGTGCCAGCAGCCGGCGGACTAGCACGACAGATACGCAGTATTTT. It translates to CASSRRTSTTDTQYF.

CDR3 protein: CATSRDHVGDSSYNEQFF. The CDR3 bases are TGTGCCACCAGCAGAGATCATGTCGGGGACAGCTCCTACAATGAGCAGTTCTTC. This chain links TRBV15 with TRBJ2-1; 7 bases are shared with TRBD1. The V and J ends lost 0 bases and 0 bases, in that order; junction bases with no gene match: 8. The CDR3 runs 18 residues. CDR1 and CDR2 from the germline V gene are LNHNV and YYDKDF (reference sequence).

The J gene is TRBJ2-3, the V gene TRBV7-9; D gene unclear. The ends were cut back, 0 bases at V and 0 bases at J, with 4 bases in the middle. This CDR3 is 14 amino acids long. Germline V CDR1 and CDR2: SEHNR, FQNEAQ (reference sequence). The CDR3 DNA reads TGTGCCAGCAGCTTAGCTCAGAGCACAGATACGCAGTATTTT. Amino acid sequence: CASSLAQSTDTQYF.

This chain connects TRBV5-1 to TRBJ2-5; D remains ambiguous. Per the germline V gene, CDR1 is SGHRS and CDR2 is YFSETQ. V lost 3 bases, J lost 1 base, and 10 bases lay in between. The CDR3 covers 14 residues. CDR3 nucleotides: TGCGCCAGCAGCTCCCACACAGCCCAAGAGACCCAGTACTTC. Its protein product is CASSSHTAQETQYF.

The chain employs TRBV2 and TRBJ2-5; no clear D. With 11 bases removed from V and 5 bases from J, the gap between germline ends came to 15 bases. Germline V lookup: CDR1 SNHLY, CDR2 FYNNEI. The CDR3 has 12 residues. This CDR3 is CAPGEVWETQYF. The CDR3 DNA is TGTGCCCCCGGCGAGGTTTGGGAGACCCAGTACTTC.

This chain joins TRBV29-1 and TRBJ2-5; D perhaps matches TRBD1 (5 bases). The V end lost 4 bases, the J end lost 4 bases, and 13 bases lay between the germline ends. This CDR3 spans 13 amino acids. The germline V gene has CDR1 SQVTM and CDR2 ANQGSEA. Here the CDR3 DNA reads TGCAGCGTTGGGCAGGGTACCGCAGAGACCCAGTACTTC. Protein sequence: CSVGQGTAETQYF.

The CDR3 sequence is CASYPGQGTGNTIYF. The DNA for the CDR3 is TGCGCCAGCTACCCGGGACAGGGGACTGGAAACACCATATATTTT. V and J are TRBV5-1 and TRBJ1-3, with TRBD1 matching 10 bases. Germline loops: CDR1 SGHRS, CDR2 YFSETQ. Trimming cost V 7 bases and J 2 bases; bases outside gene matches: 6. The CDR3 is 15 amino acids.

The rearrangement uses TRBV7-3 and TRBJ2-1, with TRBD2 matching 7 bases. Germline V lookup: CDR1 SGHTA, CDR2 FQGTGA. This CDR3 comprises 16 residues. Trimming at V came to 5 bases and at J to 9 bases, leaving 16 bases not matched to a gene. CDR3 loop: CASSPPGLNPPSEQFF. CDR3 DNA: TGTGCCAGCAGCCCTCCGGGACTAAACCCCCCAAGTGAGCAGTTCTTC.

The chain uses TRBV21-1 and TRBJ1-1; TRBD1 was called by the table and not checked on the DNA. TRBV21-1 is reported as a pseudogene. CDR3 size: 14 residues. CDR3 bases: TGTGCCAGCAGCACTGAAGGGGGCAATGCTGAAGCTTTCTTT. Protein sequence: CASSTEGGNAEAFF.

This chain uses TRBV2 with TRBJ1-2, with 7 bases lining up with TRBD1. The V and J ends lost 5 bases and 0 bases, in that order; junction bases with no gene match: 6. Germline CDR1 reads SNHLY; CDR2 reads FYNNEI. The length of the CDR3 is 15 residues. The CDR3 here is CASSPGQTPNYGYTF. The CDR3 DNA sequence: TGTGCCAGCAGTCCGGGACAGACTCCTAACTATGGCTACACCTTC.

The CDR3 loop is CASSVPGRNEQFF. CDR3 nucleotides: TGTGCCAGCAGCGTACCAGGGAGGAATGAGCAGTTCTTC. The chain joins TRBV9 to TRBJ2-1, with a weak D call TRBD2 (6 bases). CDR1 is SGDLS and CDR2 is YYNGEE in the germline V gene. The CDR3 is made up of 13 amino acids. V lost 1 base and J 7 bases, leaving 9 bases between the germline ends.

This clone was picked up a small number of times. This chain connects TRBV10-3 to TRBJ1-1; tentative D call: TRBD1 (5 bases). Germline V gene sequence: CDR1 ENHRY, CDR2 SYGVKD. This CDR3 region has 12 residues. The V and J ends lost 7 bases and 1 base respectively, with 7 bases between them. The CDR3 DNA reads as TGTGCCATCACTGACAGGAACACTGAAGCTTTCTTT. Translation gives CAITDRNTEAFF.

The chain employs TRBV19 and TRBJ1-2, with D hard to call. The V gene's germline CDR1 is LNHDA and CDR2 SQIVND (reference sequence). V lost 7 bases, J lost 5 bases, and 17 bases lay in between. There are 14 residues in the CDR3. CDR3 protein: CASTPQDGRYGYTF. CDR3 sequence (DNA): TGTGCCAGTACCCCCCAGGACGGGAGATATGGCTACACCTTC.

The rearrangement joins TRBV7-2 to TRBJ1-1, with a possible D match to TRBD1 (5 bases). V was pared by 5 bases and J by 0 bases, with 10 bases between. The CDR3 length is 14 residues. Germline CDR1 SGHTA, CDR2 FQGNSA. As DNA, the CDR3 is TGTGCCAGCAGCCGGGGGGGAATGAACACTGAAGCTTTCTTT. It specifies CASSRGGMNTEAFF.

V is TRBV19 and J is TRBJ2-5; maybe TRBD2 (5 bases). The CDR3 runs 12 residues. The germline V gene encodes CDR1 LNHDA and CDR2 SQIVND (reference sequence). V was cut by 6 bases and J by 5 bases, with 10 bases left in between. For the CDR3, the DNA is TGTGCCAGTAGGGCCTCGGGGGAGACCCAGTACTTC. Its protein is CASRASGETQYF. The full variable domain, with the rest looked up from reference TRBV19 and TRBJ2-5, is DGGITQSPKYLFRKEGQNVTLSCEQNLNHDAMYWYRQDPGQGLRLIYYSQIVNDFQKGDIAEGYSVSREKKESFPLTVTSAQKNPTAFYLCASRASGETQYFGPGTRLLVL.

The chain has TRBV2 and TRBJ2-3; 12 bases line up with TRBD2. V lost 3 bases to trimming and J lost 3 bases; unmatched junction nucleotides: 1. The V gene's germline CDR1 is SNHLY and CDR2 FYNNEI. This CDR3 is built from 15 residues. This CDR3 reads CASSELAGGTDTQYF. The CDR3 DNA sequence: TGTGCCAGCAGTGAGCTAGCGGGGGGGACAGATACGCAGTATTTT.

This chain uses TRBV7-2 with TRBJ1-5; D ambiguous. Between the trimmed V and J ends, which lost 1 base and 5 bases, there was a span of 9 bases. This CDR3 spans 14 amino acids. The germline V gene encodes CDR1 SGHTA and CDR2 FQGNSA. CDR3 DNA: TGTGCCAGCAGCTTAGTCTCGGTCGATCAGCCCCAGCATTTT. Its protein is CASSLVSVDQPQHF.

V and J are TRBV19 and TRBJ1-4, with D perhaps matching TRBD1 (6 bases). Germline CDR1 and CDR2: LNHDA and SQIVND (reference sequence). The V end was cut by 4 bases, the J end by 6 bases, with 15 bases between. CDR3 length: 15 amino acids. In nucleotides, the CDR3 is TGTGCCAGTAGTAGACCGGGACAAGAAGATGAAAAACTGTTTTTT. This encodes CASSRPGQEDEKLFF.

The V and J genes are TRBV2 and TRBJ1-5; tentative D call: TRBD1 (5 bases). The CDR3 is made up of 13 amino acids. Germline values: CDR1 SNHLY, CDR2 FYNNEI. Trimming left V 6 bases short and J 5 bases short, with 11 bases between. In DNA form, the CDR3 reads TGTGCCAGCAGCCCGCAGGGTTATCAGCCCCAGCATTTT. The encoded protein is CASSPQGYQPQHF. Supplemented by reference TRBV2 and TRBJ1-5, the full variable domain reads EPEVTQTPSHQVTQMGQEVILRCVPISNHLYFYWYRQILGQKVEFLVSFYNNEISEKSEIFDDQFSVERPDGSNFTLKIRSTKLEDSAMYFCASSPQGYQPQHFGDGTRLSIL.

The sample holds one count of this clone. The chain has TRBV30 and TRBJ1-3, with D tentatively TRBD1 (6 bases). The CDR3 runs to 14 residues. Germline V lookup: CDR1 GTSNPN, CDR2 SVGIG (reference sequence). Trimming shortened V by 5 bases and J by 0 bases, and 11 bases separated the two germline ends. CDR3 sequence reads: CAWHRDISGNTIYF. CDR3 in DNA: TGTGCCTGGCACAGGGATATCTCTGGAAACACCATATATTTT.

CDR3 loop: CASSVDGQSNQPQHF. The CDR3 coding sequence is TGCGCCAGCAGCGTAGATGGACAGAGCAATCAGCCCCAGCATTTT. The J gene is TRBJ1-5, the V gene TRBV5-1; D is possibly TRBD1 (6 bases). V gave up 4 bases and J gave up 1 base, with 12 bases separating them. From germline, CDR1 is SGHRS and CDR2 YFSETQ. The CDR3 is 15 residues long.

The CDR3 nucleotides read TGTGCCAGCAGCATAGGGACTAGCGGGAGAGGCCAAGAGACCCAGTACTTC. It specifies CASSIGTSGRGQETQYF. This chain joins TRBV9 and TRBJ2-5; 14 nucleotides match TRBD2. This CDR3 has 17 residues. J gave up 1 base and V 4 bases, and 6 bases lay outside the gene matches. Germline CDR1 SGDLS, CDR2 YYNGEE.

The CDR3 DNA reads TGTGCCAGCAGCGTAGCTAGCCGGGGACAGGGGAGGGACGAGCAGTACTTC. This sequence encodes CASSVASRGQGRDEQYF. The rearrangement uses TRBV9 and TRBJ2-7, with TRBD1 identical over 10 bases. The germline V gene has CDR1 SGDLS and CDR2 YYNGEE. The junction had 11 bases not matched to a gene; V was cut back by 0 bases and J by 5 bases. This CDR3 has 17 amino acids.

This clone was detected only a few times. The V call is TRBV5-1, the J call TRBJ2-1, with 9 bases that match TRBD1. This CDR3 spans 15 amino acids. CDR1 and CDR2 from the germline V gene are SGHRS and YFSETQ. V was pared by 5 bases and J by 7 bases, with 10 bases of the junction left unmatched. CDR3: CASRPTGGVDNEQFF. CDR3 DNA: TGCGCCAGCAGGCCCACAGGGGGCGTCGATAATGAGCAGTTCTTC.

V usage is TRBV5-4 and J usage is TRBJ1-2; D is perhaps TRBD1 (6 bases). Trimming shortened V by 5 bases and J by 2 bases, and 13 bases separated the two germline ends. CDR3 length: 14 amino acids. The germline V gene encodes CDR1 SGHNT and CDR2 YYREEE (reference sequence). The CDR3 loop reads CASSLTGSNYGYTF. The CDR3 bases are TGTGCCAGCAGTCTCACAGGGTCGAACTATGGCTACACCTTC.

The chain has TRBV6-5 and TRBJ2-5; 7 nucleotides match TRBD1. With V trimmed by 7 bases and J by 1 base, 9 bases remained unmatched. Per germline, CDR1 MNHEY and CDR2 SVGAGI. This CDR3 spans 15 amino acids. The CDR3 loop reads CASTEGAGLQETQYF. CDR3 bases: TGTGCCAGCACCGAGGGGGCCGGACTCCAAGAGACCCAGTACTTC.

V gene TRBV2 combines with J gene TRBJ1-4; weak D call: TRBD1 (6 bases). V was clipped by 5 bases and J by 14 bases, with 27 bases between them. Germline CDR1 SNHLY, CDR2 FYNNEI. There are 16 residues in the CDR3. The CDR3: CASSPGQPGWAMRLFF. The CDR3 DNA reads TGTGCCAGCAGTCCGGGACAACCTGGGTGGGCAATGCGGCTGTTTTTT.

The chain has TRBV11-2 and TRBJ2-1; D gene ambiguous. Germline lookup yields CDR1 SGHAT and CDR2 FQNNGV. CDR3 length: 12 residues. Trimming cost V 1 base and J 9 bases, with 7 bases left between them. The CDR3: CASSLGVLEQFF. CDR3 DNA: TGTGCCAGCAGCTTAGGAGTGCTTGAGCAGTTCTTC.